The 2 T cell receptor beta chains given below trace back to one sample, sequenced in a study of CD8 T cells in Susac syndrome. The authors reverse transcribed roughly 0.5 to 1 ug RNA with random hexamers. TCRdb called the immunoSEQ multiplex PCR reads again in MiXCR, with one record for every CDR3 protein. Here the sample spans about 130,000 distinct CDR3 sequences, 90% to 95% being singletons. The sequenced material came from CD4+ T cells from PBMCs. These receptors originate from a human donor in good health.

CDR3 sequence: CASRPPSVLDIQYF. CDR3 nucleotide sequence: TGTGCCAGCCGCCCGCCCAGTGTTTTGGACATTCAGTACTTC. The J gene is TRBJ2-4, the V gene TRBV27; no firm D call. Germline values: CDR1 MNHEY, CDR2 SMNVEV (reference sequence). The germline V and J ends were trimmed by 8 bases and 8 bases, with 19 bases remaining between them. The CDR3 has 14 residues.

V and J are TRBV23-1 and TRBJ1-1; 7 bases fit TRBD1. TRBV23-1 is an open reading frame whose function is uncertain. The CDR3 has 16 amino acids. V dropped 0 bases and J dropped 6; count of bases not matched to a gene: 10. CDR3: CASSQSWKDRLPEAFF. Here the CDR3 DNA reads TGCGCCAGCAGTCAATCTTGGAAGGACAGGCTACCTGAAGCTTTCTTT.